This T cell receptor beta chain was obtained from a study of neurological immune-mediated disorders (dated by TCRdb to between 2018 and 2021). Turning to the overall study: Peripheral blood TCR-beta repertoires from patients with HTLV-I-associated myelopathy (HAM/TSP), patients with multiple sclerosis, and healthy controls were compared in the study using UMI-based sequencing. The cohort included about 66 subjects: some 15 with HAM/TSP, about 34 with multiple sclerosis, and approximately 20 healthy controls. Alongside PBMC samples, the set of more than 85 TCR-beta libraries contained longitudinal samples, technical triplicates, and paired CD4+ and CD8+ T-cell subsets that had been sorted.

Libraries from unsorted PBMCs were made from 2 million PBMCs kept in RNAlater at -80 degrees C until RNA extraction. PBMCs were separated from peripheral blood using Ficoll-Hypaque density gradient centrifugation and then cryopreserved in liquid nitrogen. This clonotype occurred many times. This clone's antigen is unknown. Qualities for individual bases were not recorded, and no much larger clone is one base off. The CDR3 goes from the cysteine to the phenylalanine over 15 residues. Only the CDR3 portion is preserved as DNA: 45 bases, with reading frame beginning at the first base. Trimming removed 1 base from V and 7 bases from J, leaving 18 bases between the germline ends. CDR1 is given as SGHRS and CDR2 as YFSETQ, both from the germline V gene. To synthesize cDNA, template-switch 5'RACE was performed with a primer carrying a 10-nucleotide random unique molecular identifier so that each TCR transcript was tagged. Each sequencing run produced over 190 million TCR-beta sequences covering 15-18 subjects. Total RNA was extracted with the RNeasy kit. Using the KAPA Real-time Library Amplification kit, TCR-beta VDJ regions were amplified with primers for the TCR constant region and the 5'RACE anchor. A first PCR added sample indexes and Illumina adaptors, and a second PCR then raised library yield. After Ampure bead purification, the roughly 650 bp TCR product was size-selected on a 2% E-gel SizeSelection system. Before pooling, library quality was assessed on a Bioanalyzer, concentration was determined with Qubit, and library quantification was performed with the Kapa Library Quantification kit. An Illumina HiSeq 2500 was used to sequence the libraries paired-end at 2 x 150 bp. To increase sequence diversity, roughly 24-31% phiX was spiked into each library pool. The published analysis was carried out like this. Quality-filtered reads were processed with the UMI-based MiGEC pipeline, and over 85% of raw TCR sequences were removed by the MiGEC pipeline during error correction. IMGT germline references were used for aligning VDJ genes, and each clonotype was defined as a unique CDR3 amino acid sequence together with its V-J genes. Clonal expansion, Shannon diversity and CDR3 relatedness (CalcPairwiseDistances, ClusterSamples) were evaluated with VDJtools, and phylogenetic trees were built with CLCbio workbench. Clones with at least 8 unique UMIs were defined as expanded, with this threshold being based on coefficient-of-variation modelling across technical triplicates. TCRdb itself trimmed the public reads at Q25 with fastp, ran MiXCR and retained productive beta chains. Every entry covers one CDR3 protein and lists the most common genes and DNA from its rows. TCRdb, not the original authors, processed these V and J calls. For this sample the table gives 50,000 to 55,000 distinct CDR3 sequences, of which 10% were detected only once. The leading ten clones occupy less than 6% of the sample.

Results the study describes overall, beyond this receptor: The highest TCR clonal expansion was observed in HAM/TSP patients, whereas the lowest was observed in MS patients, even when compared with healthy controls. Across subjects, expanded clones never shared an identical CDR3 amino acid sequence, which suggests that the TCR-beta repertoires in every group were private.

The chain is encoded by TRBV5-1 joined to TRBJ2-7; there is no confident call for the D gene. The sample comprised PBMCs. This receptor was identified in a man between 65 and 85 years old with HTLV-1-associated myelopathy (HAM/TSP). The DNA reads as follows: TGCGCCAGCAGCTTGACTGTATCGGTCTCTGGAGAGCAGTACTTC. It encodes CASSLTVSVSGEQYF.